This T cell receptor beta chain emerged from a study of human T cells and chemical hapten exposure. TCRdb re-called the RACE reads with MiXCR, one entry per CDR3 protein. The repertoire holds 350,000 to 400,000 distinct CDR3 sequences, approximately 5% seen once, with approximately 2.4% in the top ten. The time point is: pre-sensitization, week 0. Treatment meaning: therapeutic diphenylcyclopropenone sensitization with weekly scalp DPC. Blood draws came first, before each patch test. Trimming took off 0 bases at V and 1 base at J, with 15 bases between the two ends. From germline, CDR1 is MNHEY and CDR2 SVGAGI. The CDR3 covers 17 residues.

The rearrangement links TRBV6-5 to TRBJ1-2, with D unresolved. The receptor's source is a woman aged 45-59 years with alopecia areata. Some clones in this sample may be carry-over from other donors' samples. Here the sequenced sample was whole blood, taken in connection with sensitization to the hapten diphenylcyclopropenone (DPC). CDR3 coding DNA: TGTGCCAGCAGTTACTCAGCTTCGGCCGAGAATAACTATGGCTACACCTTC. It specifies CASSYSASAENNYGYTF.